The 8 T cell receptor beta chains reported below all come from one sample, sequenced in a study of PD-1 blockade in classical Hodgkin lymphoma. Clones were sequenced by immunoSEQ multiplex PCR, and TCRdb holds only the in-frame ones, with some missing. The sample has more than 10,000 clones; about 80% are singletons. No patient escaped relapse after autologous stem cell transplantation, and brentuximab vedotin exposure varied. The material sequenced was peripheral blood mononuclear cells (PBMCs), taken at baseline. The receptors derive from a human donor with classical Hodgkin lymphoma.

Only one count was recorded for this clone. The genes are TRBV18 and TRBJ1-1, with a tentative D call TRBD1 (5 bases). Trimming removed 4 bases from V and 1 base from J, with 10 bases in between. Germline V gene sequence: CDR1 KGHSH, CDR2 LQKENI. The CDR3 is made up of 14 amino acids. CDR3: CASSQYRKNTEAFF. As DNA, the CDR3 is TGTGCCAGCTCACAATACAGGAAGAACACTGAAGCTTTCTTT.

This clone was observed once. The chain links TRBV5-1 to TRBJ1-1; 7 positions match TRBD1. Germline-derived CDR1 and CDR2 are SGHRS and YFSETQ. The CDR3 is made up of 14 amino acids. After removal of 4 bases from V and 0 bases from J, the junction contained 3 bases not matched to a gene. The CDR3 protein is CASSVGGVNTEAFF. The CDR3 DNA reads TGCGCCAGCAGCGTAGGGGGCGTGAACACTGAAGCTTTCTTT.

The chain has TRBV7-2 and TRBJ2-1, with 10 positions matching TRBD2. The CDR3 extends over 15 amino acids. The V gene end was trimmed by 4 bases and the J gene end by 3 bases; junction bases not matched to a gene: 3. Per the germline V gene, CDR1 is SGHTA and CDR2 is FQGNSA. The CDR3 nucleotides are TGTGCCAGCAGCTCGTTAGCGGGGGGCTACAATGAGCAGTTCTTC. Amino acid sequence: CASSSLAGGYNEQFF.

The rearrangement uses TRBV5-1 and TRBJ2-5; D is unclear. V was shortened by 0 bases and J by 3 bases, with 0 bases between the two germline ends. This CDR3 contains 11 residues. CDR1 SGHRS and CDR2 YFSETQ come from the germline V gene. The CDR3 coding sequence is TGCGCCAGCAGCTTGGAAGAGACCCAGTACTTC. This sequence encodes CASSLEETQYF.

The J gene is TRBJ1-5, the V gene TRBV30, with D tentatively TRBD1 (6 bases). V was shortened by 0 bases and J by 6 bases, with 15 bases between the two germline ends. Looked up from germline, CDR1 is GTSNPN and CDR2 is SVGIG (reference sequence). The CDR3 loop spans 15 amino acids. CDR3 region: CAWSVLTGRFQPQHF. The DNA for the CDR3 is TGTGCCTGGAGTGTACTGACAGGAAGGTTTCAGCCCCAGCATTTT.

CDR3 in amino acids: CASSLNMAGFGYTF. DNA for the CDR3: TGTGCCAGCAGTTTAAACATGGCGGGGTTCGGCTACACCTTC. V and J are TRBV28 and TRBJ1-2; no reliable D call. Germline V CDR1 and CDR2: MDHEN, SYDVKM. Deletions cut 2 bases from V and 8 bases from J, with 15 bases between. The CDR3 covers 14 residues.

V usage is TRBV21-1 and J usage is TRBJ2-7; the table calls TRBD1, which could not be checked here. TRBV21-1 corresponds to a pseudogene. The CDR3 runs 17 residues. CDR3 loop: CASSKEGDRRRVYEQYF. CDR3 in DNA: TGTGCCAGCAGCAAAGAAGGGGACAGGAGAAGGGTCTACGAGCAGTACTTC.

The chain carries TRBV9 and TRBJ2-7, with no clear D. V lost 6 bases and J 3 bases, leaving 7 bases between the germline ends. Germline CDR1 reads SGDLS; CDR2 reads YYNGEE. This CDR3 is 11 amino acids long. This CDR3 reads CASNAHYEQYF. CDR3 sequence (DNA): TGTGCCAGCAACGCGCACTACGAGCAGTACTTC.